This T cell receptor (beta chain) appears in the sequencing data of a study of beta chain features in type 1 diabetes. Germline-derived CDR1 and CDR2 are SGDLS and YYNGEE. The CDR3 is made up of 14 amino acids. V dropped 3 bases and J dropped 6; count of bases not matched to a gene: 7. The whole isolated RNA underwent reverse transcription, so sequencing captured expressed TCRB transcripts. Generated by immunoSEQ multiplex PCR, the TCRdb table keeps only in-frame clones and is missing some. The data show some 300,000 clones, with around 7.8% seen just once and more than 0.9% held by the top ten. This clone was recorded a few times.

Specimen: central memory CD4+ T cells from blood. The chain couples TRBV9 to TRBJ2-7; 9 nucleotides agree with TRBD1. The receptor's source is a woman aged 18-29 years in good health. CDR3 DNA sequence: TGTGCCAGCAGCGGAGGACAGGGGCTTTTCGAGCAGTACTTC. This encodes CASSGGQGLFEQYF.